These T cell receptor beta chains were read from a single sample in a study of identical twins. From the 5' RACE reads, TCRdb called clonotypes with MiXCR, one entry per CDR3 protein. Of some 630,000 distinct CDR3 sequences in the sample, under 8.5% were seen once. These data were also filed under a second study, of yellow fever vaccine responses in identical twins.

Sample: PBMCs. These receptors all come from a woman aged 18-30 years in good health. The CDR3 runs from the conserved cysteine through the conserved F or W. A D gene is named only where the DNA matches it firmly. Clone sizes are given selectively: once, few, many, or a class where the clone is expanded.

CDR3nt	CDR3aa	abundance	d_gene	v_gene	j_gene
TGCAGTGCTAGAGATTCAGGAGGGGGGCATCAGCCCCAGCATTTT	CSARDSGGGHQPQHF	many	-	TRBV20-1	TRBJ1-5
TGTGCCACCCGTAGAGTGGGAGGAAAGGTTGAGCAGTTCTTC	CATRRVGGKVEQFF	many	-	TRBV27	TRBJ2-1
TGTGCCAGCAGCTTATCCGGGGACCATGAGCAGTTCTTC	CASSLSGDHEQFF	-	-	TRBV7-7	TRBJ2-1
TGTGCCAGCAGCCAAGGACTAGCGGGATACAATGAGCAGTTCTTC	CASSQGLAGYNEQFF	many	TRBD2	TRBV3-1	TRBJ2-1
TGCGCCAGCAGTGTGGGACTAGCGGGAGTGGGTGAGCAGTTCTTC	CASSVGLAGVGEQFF	-	TRBD2	TRBV10-2	TRBJ2-1
TGCGCCAGCAGCCTTACATCGGCGGACTATGGCTACACCTTC	CASSLTSADYGYTF	many	-	TRBV5-1	TRBJ1-2
TGTGCCAGCAGTTCCTGGGCCGGCGAAGCTTTCTTT	CASSSWAGEAFF	-	-	TRBV12-3/TRBV12-4	TRBJ1-1
TGTGCCAGCAGCTTTGGAGACCGTGGCTACACCTTC	CASSFGDRGYTF	-	-	TRBV7-9	TRBJ1-2
TGTGCCAGCAGAGGCAGGGTAAACACCGGGGAGCTGTTTTTT	CASRGRVNTGELFF	-	-	TRBV2	TRBJ2-2
TGTGCCAGCAGTTTAGGGGTAAAAGAGACCCAGTACTTC	CASSLGVKETQYF	many	-	TRBV5-1	TRBJ2-5
TGTGCCAGCACCTCCCCGGATCGGGGTGGTTTCAATGAGCAGTTCTTC	CASTSPDRGGFNEQFF	-	-	TRBV7-9	TRBJ2-1
TGTGCCAGCAGCTTAATGGAGTTCTCAGGGAACACCGGGGAGCTGTTTTTT	CASSLMEFSGNTGELFF	-	-	TRBV7-8	TRBJ2-2
TGTGCCAGCAGTTTGCAGGCTAGCGGCTACGAGCAGTACTTC	CASSLQASGYEQYF	once	TRBD2	TRBV28	TRBJ2-7
TGCGCCAGCAGCCACTGGACTAGCGGGGACTACAATGAGCAGTTCTTC	CASSHWTSGDYNEQFF	many	TRBD2	TRBV4-1	TRBJ2-1
TGTGCCAGCAGTTTAGTGGGACCCCCCCCGAGTGAGCAGTTCTTC	CASSLVGPPPSEQFF	few	-	TRBV12-3/TRBV12-4	TRBJ2-1
TGCAGTGCTACGGGACTCCCTGGGGCCTACAATGAGCAGTTCTTC	CSATGLPGAYNEQFF	many	-	TRBV20-1	TRBJ2-1
TGTGCCATCAGTGGGACTAGCGGGAACGAGCAGTACTTC	CAISGTSGNEQYF	-	TRBD2	TRBV10-3	TRBJ2-7
TGTGCCAGCAGCTTAGATCTATCGCGGGAGGGCCGCTACGAGCAGTACTTC	CASSLDLSREGRYEQYF	few	TRBD2	TRBV11-2	TRBJ2-7
TGTGCCAGCAGCGTAGGGGGACACCTAAACCGGGACACAGATACGCAGTATTTT	CASSVGGHLNRDTDTQYF	-	-	TRBV9	TRBJ2-3
TGTGCCAGCAGCCTAAGACTAGCGCAAAGCACAGATACGCAGTATTTT	CASSLRLAQSTDTQYF	few	TRBD2	TRBV7-6	TRBJ2-3
TGCAGTGCTGACGTCGGGGGACTTGATTGGGAGACCCAGTACTTC	CSADVGGLDWETQYF	-	-	TRBV20-1	TRBJ2-5
TGTGCCAGCAGCTCCGGGATCGGGGAGCTGTTTTTT	CASSSGIGELFF	-	-	TRBV7-6	TRBJ2-2
TGTGCCAGCAGTTACTGGATACGACTAGCGGGCGCGTACCAAGAGACCCAGTACTTC	CASSYWIRLAGAYQETQYF	-	TRBD2	TRBV6-5	TRBJ2-5
TGTGCCACCAGCAGCGACAGGAACACTGAAGCTTTCTTT	CATSSDRNTEAFF	many	-	TRBV15	TRBJ1-1
TGCAGTGCTGGGAGCGGGAGTTTTGGAAATGAGCAGTTCTTC	CSAGSGSFGNEQFF	-	TRBD2	TRBV20-1	TRBJ2-1
TGTGCCAGCAGCCAAGATCGAGGGGGGGGCAGAGGTGAGCAGTTCTTC	CASSQDRGGGRGEQFF	few	-	TRBV4-2	TRBJ2-1
TGTGCCACCAGTGGTTCACTAGCGGGAGGTTGGACAGATACGCAGTATTTT	CATSGSLAGGWTDTQYF	-	TRBD2	TRBV24-1	TRBJ2-3
TGTGCCAGCAGTTTCTCTAGCGGGAGTGTCAATGAGCAGTTCTTC	CASSFSSGSVNEQFF	many	TRBD2	TRBV12-3/TRBV12-4	TRBJ2-1
TGTGCCAGCAGCTTATGGGCTAGCGGCACAGATACGCAGTATTTT	CASSLWASGTDTQYF	-	-	TRBV11-2	TRBJ2-3
TGTGCCAGCAGCCAAGAACGGTCCGGAAGCGGGTGGGCCTTCCGGGAGCTGTTTTTT	CASSQERSGSGWAFRELFF	-	-	TRBV3-1	TRBJ2-2
TGCAGTGCTAGATATCGGAATGAGCAGTTCTTC	CSARYRNEQFF	-	-	TRBV20-1	TRBJ2-1
TGTGCCATCAGTGAATCCGGGAATAGCAATCAGCCCCAGCATTTT	CAISESGNSNQPQHF	many	-	TRBV10-3	TRBJ1-5
TGCAGTGCATTTGCGGGCGGGGCTAAGCGTAGGGAGACCCAGTACTTC	CSAFAGGAKRRETQYF	few	-	TRBV20-1	TRBJ2-5
TGTGCCAGCAGTTCGACCGGGACAGGTGAAGCTTTCTTT	CASSSTGTGEAFF	-	TRBD1	TRBV6-6	TRBJ1-1
TGCGCCAGCAGCCATCCACAGGGGAATGGCTACACCTTC	CASSHPQGNGYTF	many	TRBD1	TRBV4-1	TRBJ1-2
TGTGCCAGCAGCTTACGGGGGTTGGGTAATTCACCCCTCCACTTT	CASSLRGLGNSPLHF	-	-	TRBV11-2	TRBJ1-6
TGTGCCACCAACCGGGGGACTAGCGGGGAAGAGACCCAGTACTTC	CATNRGTSGEETQYF	many	TRBD2	TRBV10-3	TRBJ2-5
TGTGCCAGCAGTTACTCGGTTGCAGCGGGAACCTACAATGAGCAGTTCTTC	CASSYSVAAGTYNEQFF	few	TRBD2	TRBV6-5	TRBJ2-1
TGTGCCAGCAGCGGAGCATCGGACAGGGAAGACACAGATACGCAGTATTTT	CASSGASDREDTDTQYF	-	TRBD1	TRBV7-9	TRBJ2-3
TGTGCCAGCAGACAGGGGAGCTCTGGAAACACCATATATTTT	CASRQGSSGNTIYF	many	TRBD1	TRBV12-3/TRBV12-4	TRBJ1-3
TGCAGTGCCAACCCGGGACAGAACTATGGCTACACCTTC	CSANPGQNYGYTF	-	TRBD1	TRBV20-1	TRBJ1-2
TGCGCCAGCAGCGAAGAAGATACGCAGTATTTT	CASSEEDTQYF	few	-	TRBV5-1	TRBJ2-3
TGTGCCAGCAGCACTCCGACTAGCGGGGGGGCCGTGCAGTTCTTC	CASSTPTSGGAVQFF	few	TRBD2	TRBV13	TRBJ2-1
TGTGCCAGCAGGACATGGGGGAACACTGAAGCTTTCTTT	CASRTWGNTEAFF	few	-	TRBV6-1	TRBJ1-1
TGCGCCAGCAGCGTGGGACTAGCGGGAGTTCGGGGCCAAGAGACCCAGTACTTC	CASSVGLAGVRGQETQYF	-	TRBD2	TRBV5-1	TRBJ2-5
TGCGCCAGCAGCCAAGATCCTAGCGGGAGGGCCGCCAATGAGCAGTTCTTC	CASSQDPSGRAANEQFF	many	TRBD2	TRBV4-1	TRBJ2-1
-	CASSFGSGGAYEQYF	many	-	TRBV5-1	TRBJ2-7
TGTGCCAGCAGTTTATTCCGTTTGGCCCAGCGGGGCTCCTACGAGCAGTACTTC	CASSLFRLAQRGSYEQYF	few	TRBD2	TRBV27	TRBJ2-7
TGTGCCATCAAGCGGGAGTTGGGTGTGGATACGCAGTATTTT	CAIKRELGVDTQYF	-	TRBD2	TRBV10-3	TRBJ2-3
TGTGCCAGCGTTCCGCTACAGGGCCGTGACACCGGGGAGCTGTTTTTT	CASVPLQGRDTGELFF	-	-	TRBV12-3/TRBV12-4	TRBJ2-2
TGTGCCAGCAGTGAAAAAAGGACTAGCGGGAACACAGATACGCAGTATTTT	CASSEKRTSGNTDTQYF	few	TRBD2	TRBV25-1	TRBJ2-3
TGCGCCAGCAAGGAGACAATGAACACTGAAGCTTTCTTT	CASKETMNTEAFF	many	-	TRBV5-1	TRBJ1-1
TGCGCCAGCACAGATGATCGGGCCTTGAACACTGAAGCTTTCTTT	CASTDDRALNTEAFF	few	-	TRBV10-2	TRBJ1-1
TGCAGCTTCACAAAGGGGGGTATTGGAAACACCATATATTTT	CSFTKGGIGNTIYF	few	-	TRBV29-1	TRBJ1-3
TGCAGTGCTAAGGCGGGGGCGCGCAATGAGCAGTTCTTC	CSAKAGARNEQFF	-	-	TRBV20-1	TRBJ2-1
TGCAGTGCCGGGGGACTAGCGTTCCATGAGCAGTTCTTC	CSAGGLAFHEQFF	many	TRBD2	TRBV20-1	TRBJ2-1
TGTGCCAGCAGCCAAGTTTTGGCTAGCGGGGGGATCAATGAGCAGTTCTTC	CASSQVLASGGINEQFF	few	TRBD2	TRBV3-1	TRBJ2-1
TGCGCCAGCAGCCAACAGCGTCGGGGTACTGAAGCTTTCTTT	CASSQQRRGTEAFF	few	-	TRBV4-1	TRBJ1-1
TGTGCCAGCAGTGAACAGGGTCCAGATACGCAGTATTTT	CASSEQGPDTQYF	many	-	TRBV2	TRBJ2-3
TGTGCCAGCAGCTTACTTCGTCGAGGACCCACGGGAGGAGGGACAGATACGCAGTATTTT	CASSLLRRGPTGGGTDTQYF	few	TRBD2	TRBV7-3	TRBJ2-3